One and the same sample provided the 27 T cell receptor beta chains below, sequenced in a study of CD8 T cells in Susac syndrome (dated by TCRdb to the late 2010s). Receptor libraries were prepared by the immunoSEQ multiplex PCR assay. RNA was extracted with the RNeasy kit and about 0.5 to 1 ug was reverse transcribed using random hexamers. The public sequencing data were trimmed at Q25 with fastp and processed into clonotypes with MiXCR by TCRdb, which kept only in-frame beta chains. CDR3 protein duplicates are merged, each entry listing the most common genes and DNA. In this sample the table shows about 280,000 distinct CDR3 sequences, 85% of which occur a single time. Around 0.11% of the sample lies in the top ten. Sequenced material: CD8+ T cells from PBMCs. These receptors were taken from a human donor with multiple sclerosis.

Here the CDR3 DNA reads TGTGCCAGCAGCGTCAACAGGGTCCAAGAGACCCAGTACTTC. Amino acid sequence: CASSVNRVQETQYF. The chain links TRBV9 to TRBJ2-5, with D possibly TRBD1 on 6 matching bases. The CDR3 has 14 residues. Germline assignment: CDR1 SGDLS and CDR2 YYNGEE. Trimming took 2 bases from V and 1 from J, leaving 9 bases between them.

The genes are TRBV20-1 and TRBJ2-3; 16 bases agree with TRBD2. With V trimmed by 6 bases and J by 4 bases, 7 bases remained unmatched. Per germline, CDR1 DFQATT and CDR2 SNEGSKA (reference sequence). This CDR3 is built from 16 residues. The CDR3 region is CSALGTSGRAPDTQYF. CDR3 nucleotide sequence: TGCAGTGCGCTCGGGACTAGCGGGAGGGCCCCAGATACGCAGTATTTT.

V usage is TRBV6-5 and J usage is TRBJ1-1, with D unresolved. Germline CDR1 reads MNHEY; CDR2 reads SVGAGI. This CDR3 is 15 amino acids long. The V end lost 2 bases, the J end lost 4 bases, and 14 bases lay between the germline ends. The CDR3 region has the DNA TGTGCCAGCAGTTACACAAGTCGGGGTCGCACTGAAGCTTTCTTT. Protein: CASSYTSRGRTEAFF.

In nucleotides, the CDR3 is TGTGCCAGCAGCGCCAACCCCTTTAGCAGGGCACCTAGCACAGATACGCAGTATTTT. This translates into CASSANPFSRAPSTDTQYF. The chain employs TRBV9 and TRBJ2-3, with D perhaps TRBD1 (5 bases). The CDR3 has 19 amino acids. Germline V CDR1 and CDR2: SGDLS, YYNGEE. Trimming removed 3 bases from V and 0 bases from J, with 23 bases in between.

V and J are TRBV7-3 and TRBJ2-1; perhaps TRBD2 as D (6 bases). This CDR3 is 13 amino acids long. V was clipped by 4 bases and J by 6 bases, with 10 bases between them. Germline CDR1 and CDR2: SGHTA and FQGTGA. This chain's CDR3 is CASSSGLLNEQFF. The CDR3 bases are TGTGCCAGCAGCTCGGGACTGCTCAATGAGCAGTTCTTC.

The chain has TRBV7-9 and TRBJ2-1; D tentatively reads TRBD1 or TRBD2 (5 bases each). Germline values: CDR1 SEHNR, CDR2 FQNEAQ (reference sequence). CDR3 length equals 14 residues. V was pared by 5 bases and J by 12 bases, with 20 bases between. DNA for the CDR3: TGTGCCAGCAGCCCCGGGACCCTCGGGTCGGGGCAGTTCTTC. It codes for CASSPGTLGSGQFF.

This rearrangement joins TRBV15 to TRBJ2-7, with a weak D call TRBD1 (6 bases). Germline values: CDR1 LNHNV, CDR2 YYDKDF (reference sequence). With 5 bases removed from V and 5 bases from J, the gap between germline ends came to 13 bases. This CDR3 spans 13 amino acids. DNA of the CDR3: TGTGCCACCAGCGTGCACAGGGCCGACGAGCAGTACTTC. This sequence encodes CATSVHRADEQYF. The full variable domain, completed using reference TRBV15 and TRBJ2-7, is DAMVIQNPRYQVTQFGKPVTLSCSQTLNHNVMYWYQQKSSQAPKLLFHYYDKDFNNEADTPDNFQSRRPNTSFCFLDIRSPGLGDTAMYLCATSVHRADEQYFGPGTRLTVT.

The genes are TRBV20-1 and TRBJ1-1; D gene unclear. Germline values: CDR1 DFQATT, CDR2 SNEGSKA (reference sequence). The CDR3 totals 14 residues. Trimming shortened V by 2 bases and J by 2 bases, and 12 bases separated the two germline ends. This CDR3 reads CSARIGRRNTEAFF. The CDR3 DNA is TGCAGTGCTAGAATAGGCAGGAGAAACACTGAAGCTTTCTTT.

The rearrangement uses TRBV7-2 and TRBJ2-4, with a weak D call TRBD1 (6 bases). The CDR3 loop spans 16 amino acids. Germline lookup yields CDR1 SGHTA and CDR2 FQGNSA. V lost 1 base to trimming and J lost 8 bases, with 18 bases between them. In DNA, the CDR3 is TGTGCCAGCAGCTTAGAACGGGACACCATTAGCGACATTCAGTACTTC. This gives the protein CASSLERDTISDIQYF.

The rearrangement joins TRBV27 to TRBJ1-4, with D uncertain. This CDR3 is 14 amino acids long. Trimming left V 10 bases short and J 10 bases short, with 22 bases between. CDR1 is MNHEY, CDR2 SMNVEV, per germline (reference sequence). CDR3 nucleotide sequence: TGTGCCACCACCCAAATGGGGTCCGCCGGAAAACTGTTTTTT. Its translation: CATTQMGSAGKLFF.

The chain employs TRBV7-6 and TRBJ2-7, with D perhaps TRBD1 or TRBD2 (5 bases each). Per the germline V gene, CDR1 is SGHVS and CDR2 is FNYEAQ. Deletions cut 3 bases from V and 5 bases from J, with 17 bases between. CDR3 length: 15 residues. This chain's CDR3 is CASSFSGADGHEQYF. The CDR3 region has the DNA TGTGCCAGCAGCTTCTCCGGGGCTGACGGCCACGAGCAGTACTTC.

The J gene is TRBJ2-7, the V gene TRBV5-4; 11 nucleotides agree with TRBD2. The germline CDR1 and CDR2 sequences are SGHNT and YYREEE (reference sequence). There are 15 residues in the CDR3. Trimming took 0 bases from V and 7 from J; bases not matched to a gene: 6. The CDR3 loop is CASSLALAGVREQYF. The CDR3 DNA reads TGTGCCAGCAGCTTGGCACTAGCGGGAGTACGGGAGCAGTACTTC.

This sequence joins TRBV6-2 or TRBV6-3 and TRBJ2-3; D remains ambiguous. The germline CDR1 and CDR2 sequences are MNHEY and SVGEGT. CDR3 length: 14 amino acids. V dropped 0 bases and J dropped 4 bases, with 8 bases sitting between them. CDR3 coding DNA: TGTGCCAGCAGTTACTCCGGCCAGCCAGATACGCAGTATTTT. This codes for CASSYSGQPDTQYF.

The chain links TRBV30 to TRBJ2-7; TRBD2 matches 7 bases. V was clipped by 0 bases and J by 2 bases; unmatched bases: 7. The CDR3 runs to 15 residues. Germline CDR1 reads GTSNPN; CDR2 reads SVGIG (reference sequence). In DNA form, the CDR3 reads TGTGCCTGGAGTGTACGCGGGGGTAGGGCCTACGAGCAGTACTTC. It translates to CAWSVRGGRAYEQYF.

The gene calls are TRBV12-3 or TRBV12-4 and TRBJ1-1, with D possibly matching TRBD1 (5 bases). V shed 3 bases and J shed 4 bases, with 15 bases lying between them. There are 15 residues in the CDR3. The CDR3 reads CASSLSGSGATEAFF. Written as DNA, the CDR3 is TGTGCCAGCAGTTTGTCAGGGAGTGGTGCCACTGAAGCTTTCTTT.

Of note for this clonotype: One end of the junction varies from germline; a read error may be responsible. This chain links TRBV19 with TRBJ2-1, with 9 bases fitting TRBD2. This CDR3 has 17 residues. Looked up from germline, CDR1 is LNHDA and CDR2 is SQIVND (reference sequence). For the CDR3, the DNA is TGTGCCAGCAGTAGGAAGGGGAGCGGGAGGTCCTACAATGAGCAGTTCTTC. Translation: CASSRKGSGRSYNEQFF. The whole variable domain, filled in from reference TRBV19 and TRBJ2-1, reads DGGITQSPKYLFRKEGQNVTLSCEQNLNHDAMYWYRQDPGQGLRLIYYSQIVNDFQKGDIAEGYSVSREKKESFPLTVTSAQKNPTAFYLCASSRKGSGRSYNEQFFGPGTRLTVL.

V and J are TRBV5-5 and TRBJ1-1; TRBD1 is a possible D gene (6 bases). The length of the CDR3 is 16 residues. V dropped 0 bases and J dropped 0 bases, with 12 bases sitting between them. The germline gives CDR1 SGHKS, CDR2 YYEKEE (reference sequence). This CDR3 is CASSLVPGAMNTEAFF. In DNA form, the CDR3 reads TGTGCCAGCAGCTTGGTTCCGGGGGCAATGAACACTGAAGCTTTCTTT.

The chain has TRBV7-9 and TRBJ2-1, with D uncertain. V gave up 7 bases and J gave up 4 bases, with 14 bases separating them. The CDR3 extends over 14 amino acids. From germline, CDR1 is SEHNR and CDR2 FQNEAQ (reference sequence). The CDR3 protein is CASIPNWAYNEQFF. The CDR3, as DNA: TGTGCCAGCATCCCTAATTGGGCGTACAATGAGCAGTTCTTC.

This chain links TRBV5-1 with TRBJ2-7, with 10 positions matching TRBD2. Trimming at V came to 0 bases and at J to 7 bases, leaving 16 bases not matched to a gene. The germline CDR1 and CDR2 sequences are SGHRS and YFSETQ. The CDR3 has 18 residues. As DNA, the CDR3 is TGCGCCAGCAGCTTGGAGGGAGCGGGAGGGCCCCGAGCTCGGGAGCAGTACTTC. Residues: CASSLEGAGGPRAREQYF.

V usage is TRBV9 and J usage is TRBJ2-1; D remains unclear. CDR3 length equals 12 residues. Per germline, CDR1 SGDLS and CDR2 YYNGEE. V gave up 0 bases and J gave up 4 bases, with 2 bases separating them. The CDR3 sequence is CASSVEYNEQFF. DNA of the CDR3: TGTGCCAGCAGCGTAGAGTACAATGAGCAGTTCTTC.

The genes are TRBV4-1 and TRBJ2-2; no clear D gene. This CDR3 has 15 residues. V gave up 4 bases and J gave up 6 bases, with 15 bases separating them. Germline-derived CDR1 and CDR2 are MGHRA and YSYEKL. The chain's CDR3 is CASSPRWGNPGELFF. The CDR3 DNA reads TGCGCCAGCAGCCCGCGATGGGGTAATCCCGGGGAGCTGTTTTTT.

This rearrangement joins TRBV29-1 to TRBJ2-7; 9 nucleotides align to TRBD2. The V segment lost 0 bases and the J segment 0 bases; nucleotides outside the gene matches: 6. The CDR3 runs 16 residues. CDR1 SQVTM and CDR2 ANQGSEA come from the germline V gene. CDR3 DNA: TGCAGCGTTGAAGAAACTGCGGGACTAGCCTCCTACGAGCAGTACTTC. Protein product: CSVEETAGLASYEQYF.

The chain's CDR3 is CASSFGPTGYNEQFF. The CDR3, as DNA: TGTGCCAGCAGCTTTGGCCCGACCGGATACAATGAGCAGTTCTTC. This chain connects TRBV7-9 to TRBJ2-1; D is unclear. CDR1 is SEHNR and CDR2 is FQNEAQ in the germline V gene (reference sequence). This CDR3 region has 15 residues. V shed 3 bases and J shed 4 bases, with 13 bases lying between them.

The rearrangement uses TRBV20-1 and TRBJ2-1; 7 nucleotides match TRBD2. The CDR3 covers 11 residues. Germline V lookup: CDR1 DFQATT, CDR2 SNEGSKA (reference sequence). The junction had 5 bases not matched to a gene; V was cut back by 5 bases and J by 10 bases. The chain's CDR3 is CSALLASEQFF. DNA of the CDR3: TGCAGTGCTCTACTAGCGTCAGAGCAGTTCTTC.

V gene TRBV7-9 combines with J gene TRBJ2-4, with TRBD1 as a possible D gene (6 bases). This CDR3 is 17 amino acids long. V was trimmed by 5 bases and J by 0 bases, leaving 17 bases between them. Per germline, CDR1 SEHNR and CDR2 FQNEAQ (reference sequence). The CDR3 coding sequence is TGTGCCAGCAGCCCGGGACATTGGGGAGTAGCCAAAAACATTCAGTACTTC. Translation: CASSPGHWGVAKNIQYF. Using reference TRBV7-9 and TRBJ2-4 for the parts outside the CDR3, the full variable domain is DTGVSQNPRHKITKRGQNVTFRCDPISEHNRLYWYRQTLGQGPEFLTYFQNEAQLEKSRLLSDRFSAERPKGSFSTLEIQRTEQGDSAMYLCASSPGHWGVAKNIQYFGAGTRLSVL.

CDR3 DNA sequence: TGTGCCAGGAGGGACTCCTGGAAAGAGACCCAGTACTTC. Encoded protein: CARRDSWKETQYF. The genes are TRBV2 and TRBJ2-5; D perhaps matches TRBD2 (6 bases). Trimming stripped 9 bases from V and 3 bases from J, with 14 bases between. The CDR3 covers 13 residues. The V gene's germline CDR1 is SNHLY and CDR2 FYNNEI.

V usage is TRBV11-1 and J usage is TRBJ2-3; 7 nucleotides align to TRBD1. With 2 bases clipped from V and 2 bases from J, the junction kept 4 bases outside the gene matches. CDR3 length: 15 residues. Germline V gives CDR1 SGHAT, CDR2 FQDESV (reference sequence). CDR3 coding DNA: TGTGCCAGCAGCTTACGAGACAGGGTCACAGATACGCAGTATTTT. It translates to CASSLRDRVTDTQYF.